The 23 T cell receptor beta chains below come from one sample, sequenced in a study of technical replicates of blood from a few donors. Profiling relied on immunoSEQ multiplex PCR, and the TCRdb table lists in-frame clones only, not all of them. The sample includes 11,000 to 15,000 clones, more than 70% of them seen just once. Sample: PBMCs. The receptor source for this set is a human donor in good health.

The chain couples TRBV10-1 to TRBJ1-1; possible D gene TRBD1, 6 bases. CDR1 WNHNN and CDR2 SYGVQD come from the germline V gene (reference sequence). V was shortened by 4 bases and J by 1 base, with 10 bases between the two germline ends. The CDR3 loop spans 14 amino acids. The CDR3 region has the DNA TGCGCCAGCAGTGGGACAGCCGAGAACACTGAAGCTTTCTTT. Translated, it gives CASSGTAENTEAFF.

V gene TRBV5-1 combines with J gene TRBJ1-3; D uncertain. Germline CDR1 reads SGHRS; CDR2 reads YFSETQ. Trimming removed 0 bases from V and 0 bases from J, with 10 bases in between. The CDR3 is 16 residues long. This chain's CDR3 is CASSLGQEVSGNTIYF. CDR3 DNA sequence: TGCGCCAGCAGCTTGGGGCAGGAAGTCTCTGGAAACACCATATATTTT.

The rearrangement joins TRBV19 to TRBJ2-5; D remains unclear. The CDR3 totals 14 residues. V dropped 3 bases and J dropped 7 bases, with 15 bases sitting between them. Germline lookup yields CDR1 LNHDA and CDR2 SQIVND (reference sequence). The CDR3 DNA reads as TGTGCCAGTAGTATTTTGTCCCGGGTGGTGACCCAGTACTTC. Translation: CASSILSRVVTQYF.

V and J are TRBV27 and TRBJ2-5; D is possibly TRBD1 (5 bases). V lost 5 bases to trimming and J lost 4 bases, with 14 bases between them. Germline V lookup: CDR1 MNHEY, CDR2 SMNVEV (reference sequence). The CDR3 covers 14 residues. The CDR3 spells CASSPDLRVETQYF. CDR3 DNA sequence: TGTGCCAGCAGTCCGGACCTCAGGGTAGAGACCCAGTACTTC.

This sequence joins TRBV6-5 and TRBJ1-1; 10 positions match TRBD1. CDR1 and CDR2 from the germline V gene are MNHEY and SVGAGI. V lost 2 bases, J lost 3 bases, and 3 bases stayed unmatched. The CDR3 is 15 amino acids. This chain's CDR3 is CASSYVGQGDTEAFF. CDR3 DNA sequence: TGTGCCAGCAGTTACGTTGGACAGGGGGACACTGAAGCTTTCTTT.

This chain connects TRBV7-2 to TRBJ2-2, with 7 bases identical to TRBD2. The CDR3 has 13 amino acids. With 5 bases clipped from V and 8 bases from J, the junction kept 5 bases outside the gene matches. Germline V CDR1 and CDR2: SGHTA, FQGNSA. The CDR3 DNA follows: TGTGCCAGCAGCCCCTGGGGGGGAGGGGAGCTGTTTTTT. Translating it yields CASSPWGGGELFF.

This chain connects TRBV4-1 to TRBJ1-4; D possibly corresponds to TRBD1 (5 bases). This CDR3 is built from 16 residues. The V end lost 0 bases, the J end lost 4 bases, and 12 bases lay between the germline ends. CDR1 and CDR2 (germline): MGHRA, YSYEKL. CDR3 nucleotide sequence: TGCGCCAGCAGCCAAGATTTCGACAGCCTTAATGAAAAACTGTTTTTT. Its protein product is CASSQDFDSLNEKLFF.

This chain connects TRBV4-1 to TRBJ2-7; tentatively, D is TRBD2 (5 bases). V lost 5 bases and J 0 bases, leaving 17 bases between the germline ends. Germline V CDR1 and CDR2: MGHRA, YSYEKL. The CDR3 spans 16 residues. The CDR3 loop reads CASSSRHREGSYEQYF. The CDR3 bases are TGCGCCAGCAGCTCCAGGCACCGGGAAGGCTCCTACGAGCAGTACTTC.

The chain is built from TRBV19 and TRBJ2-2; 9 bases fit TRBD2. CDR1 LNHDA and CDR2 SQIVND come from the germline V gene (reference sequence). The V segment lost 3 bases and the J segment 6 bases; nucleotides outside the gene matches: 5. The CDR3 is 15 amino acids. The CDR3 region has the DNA TGTGCCAGTAGTATTGACGGCGGGAGGGCCGGGGAGCTGTTTTTT. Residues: CASSIDGGRAGELFF.

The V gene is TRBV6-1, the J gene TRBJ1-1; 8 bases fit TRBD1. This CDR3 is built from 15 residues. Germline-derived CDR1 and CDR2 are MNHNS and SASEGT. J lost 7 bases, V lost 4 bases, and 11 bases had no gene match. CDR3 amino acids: CASSGGQGVDLEAFF. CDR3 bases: TGTGCCAGCAGTGGTGGACAGGGAGTTGATCTTGAAGCTTTCTTT.

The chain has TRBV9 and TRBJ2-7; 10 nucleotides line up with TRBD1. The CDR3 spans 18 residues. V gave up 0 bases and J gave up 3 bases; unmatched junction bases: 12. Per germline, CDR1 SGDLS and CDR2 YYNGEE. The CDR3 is CASSVGVGQGRGNYEQYF. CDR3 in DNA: TGTGCCAGCAGCGTAGGGGTGGGACAGGGGAGGGGAAACTACGAGCAGTACTTC.

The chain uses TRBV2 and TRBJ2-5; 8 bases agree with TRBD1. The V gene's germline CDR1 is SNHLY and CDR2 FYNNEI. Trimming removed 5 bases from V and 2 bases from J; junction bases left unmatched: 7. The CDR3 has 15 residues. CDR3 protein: CASSRGTGLQETQYF. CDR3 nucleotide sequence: TGTGCCAGCAGTCGCGGGACAGGATTACAAGAGACCCAGTACTTC.

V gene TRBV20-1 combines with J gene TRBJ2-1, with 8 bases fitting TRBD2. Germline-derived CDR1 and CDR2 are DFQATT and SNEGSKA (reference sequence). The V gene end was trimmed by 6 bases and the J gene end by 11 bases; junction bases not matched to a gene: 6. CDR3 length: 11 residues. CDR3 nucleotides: TGCAGTGCCCCCGGGACTAGACAGCAGTTCTTC. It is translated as CSAPGTRQQFF.

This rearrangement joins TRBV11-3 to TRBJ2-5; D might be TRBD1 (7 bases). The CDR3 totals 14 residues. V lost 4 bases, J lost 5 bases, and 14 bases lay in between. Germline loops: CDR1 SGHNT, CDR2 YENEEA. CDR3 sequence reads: CASSYRGRGETQYF. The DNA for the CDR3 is TGTGCCAGCAGCTACAGGGGTCGGGGGGAGACCCAGTACTTC.

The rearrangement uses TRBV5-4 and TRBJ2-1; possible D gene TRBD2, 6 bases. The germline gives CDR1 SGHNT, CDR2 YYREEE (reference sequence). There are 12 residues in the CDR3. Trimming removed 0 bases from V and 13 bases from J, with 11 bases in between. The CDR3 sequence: CASSLETRSQFF. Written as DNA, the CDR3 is TGTGCCAGCAGCTTGGAGACTAGGAGCCAGTTCTTC.

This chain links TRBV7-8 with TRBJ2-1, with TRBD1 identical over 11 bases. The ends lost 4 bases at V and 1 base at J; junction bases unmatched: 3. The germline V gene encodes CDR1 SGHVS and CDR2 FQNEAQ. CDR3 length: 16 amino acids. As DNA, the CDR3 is TGTGCCAGCAGCTCCGGGACAGGGGGATCCTACAATGAGCAGTTCTTC. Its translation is CASSSGTGGSYNEQFF.

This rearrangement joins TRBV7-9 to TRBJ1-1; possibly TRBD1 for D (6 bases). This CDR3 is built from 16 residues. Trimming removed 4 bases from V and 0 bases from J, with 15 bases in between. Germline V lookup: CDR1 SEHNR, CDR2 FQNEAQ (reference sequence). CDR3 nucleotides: TGTGCCAGCAGCTCGGAGGCCGGGACACTGAACACTGAAGCTTTCTTT. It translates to CASSSEAGTLNTEAFF.

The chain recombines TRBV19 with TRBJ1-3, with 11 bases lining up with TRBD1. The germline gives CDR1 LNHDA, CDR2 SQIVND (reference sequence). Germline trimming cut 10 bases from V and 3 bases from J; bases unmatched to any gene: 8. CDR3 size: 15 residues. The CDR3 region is CATSGTGGRGNTIYF. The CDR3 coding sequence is TGTGCCACGTCCGGGACAGGGGGACGTGGAAACACCATATATTTT.

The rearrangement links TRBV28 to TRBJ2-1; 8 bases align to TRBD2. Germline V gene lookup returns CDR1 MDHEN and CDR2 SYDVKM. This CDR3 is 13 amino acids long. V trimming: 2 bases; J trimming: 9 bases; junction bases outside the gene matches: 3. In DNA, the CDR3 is TGTGCCAGCAGTTTACCGGGAGGGGTTGAGCAGTTCTTC. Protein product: CASSLPGGVEQFF.

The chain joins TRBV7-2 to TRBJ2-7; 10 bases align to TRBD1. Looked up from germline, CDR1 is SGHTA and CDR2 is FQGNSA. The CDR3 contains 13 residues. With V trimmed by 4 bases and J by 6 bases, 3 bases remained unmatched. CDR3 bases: TGTGCCAGCAGCTATGACAGGGGGCGCGAGCAGTACTTC. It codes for CASSYDRGREQYF.

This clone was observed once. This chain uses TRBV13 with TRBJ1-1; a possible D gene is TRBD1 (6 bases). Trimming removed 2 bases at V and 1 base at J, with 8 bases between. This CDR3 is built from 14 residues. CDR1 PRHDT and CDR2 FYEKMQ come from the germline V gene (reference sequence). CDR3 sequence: CASSLRDKNTEAFF. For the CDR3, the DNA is TGTGCCAGCAGCTTAAGGGACAAGAACACTGAAGCTTTCTTT.

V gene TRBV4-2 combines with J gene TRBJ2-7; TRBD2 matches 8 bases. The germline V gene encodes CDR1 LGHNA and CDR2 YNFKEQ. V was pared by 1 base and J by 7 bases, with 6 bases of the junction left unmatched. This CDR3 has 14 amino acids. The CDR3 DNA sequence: TGTGCCAGCAGCCAAGGGGGGACTAGTCCTGAGCAGTACTTC. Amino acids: CASSQGGTSPEQYF.

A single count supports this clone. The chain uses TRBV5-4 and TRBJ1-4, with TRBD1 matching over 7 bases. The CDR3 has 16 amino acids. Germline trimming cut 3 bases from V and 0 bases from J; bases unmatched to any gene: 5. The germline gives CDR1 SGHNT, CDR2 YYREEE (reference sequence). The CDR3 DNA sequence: TGTGCCAGCAGCTCCGGGACAGCTGCAACTAATGAAAAACTGTTTTTT. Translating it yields CASSSGTAATNEKLFF.